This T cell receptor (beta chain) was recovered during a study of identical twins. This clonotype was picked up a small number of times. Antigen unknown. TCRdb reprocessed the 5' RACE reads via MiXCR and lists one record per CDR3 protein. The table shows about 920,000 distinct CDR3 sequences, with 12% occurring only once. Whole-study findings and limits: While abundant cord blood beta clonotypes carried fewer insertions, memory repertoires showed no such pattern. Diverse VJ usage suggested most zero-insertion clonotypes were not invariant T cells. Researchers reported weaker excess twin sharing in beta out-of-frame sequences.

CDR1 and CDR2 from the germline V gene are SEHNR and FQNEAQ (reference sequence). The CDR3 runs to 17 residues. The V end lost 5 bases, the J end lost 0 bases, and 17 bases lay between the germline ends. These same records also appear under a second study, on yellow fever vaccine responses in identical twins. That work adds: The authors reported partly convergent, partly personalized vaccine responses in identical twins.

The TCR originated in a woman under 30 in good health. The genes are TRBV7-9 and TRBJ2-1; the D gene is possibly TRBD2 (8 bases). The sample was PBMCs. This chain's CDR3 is CASSPSGGQHSYNEQFF. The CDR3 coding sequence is TGTGCCAGCAGCCCGAGCGGGGGACAGCACTCCTACAATGAGCAGTTCTTC.